These 16 T cell receptor beta chains were all obtained from the same sample, sequenced in a study of regulatory T cells in long-lasting Graves disease. HTBI primers from iRepertoire and Arm-PCR of CDR3 regions yielded the TCR beta libraries. TCRdb passed the multiplex PCR reads through MiXCR, listing each CDR3 protein once. The table has a few hundred thousand distinct CDR3 sequences, about 15% seen once; the top ten hold around a sixth. Time point denoted: newly diagnosed GD, antithyroid drugs for less than 3 months. The TCR library was prepared using RNA isolated from PBMCs. The same data also contributed to another study, on T cells in Graves' hyperthyroidism and ophthalmopathy.

This material consisted of peripheral blood mononuclear cells (PBMCs), taken at new diagnosis, from a patient treated with antithyroid drugs. The receptors were gathered from a woman aged 45-60 years with Graves disease.

This clonotype was observed at least ten times. The rearrangement uses TRBV6-1 and TRBJ1-5; D is undetermined. Germline values: CDR1 MNHNS, CDR2 SASEGT. V lost 5 bases, J lost 0 bases, and 2 bases lay in between. This CDR3 contains 12 residues. In nucleotides, the CDR3 is TGTGCCAGCAGTATTAGCAATCAGCCCCAGCATTTT. This codes for CASSISNQPQHF.

Many counts were recorded for this clonotype. The V call is TRBV6-1, the J call TRBJ2-1, with 11 bases lining up with TRBD2. CDR3 length: 17 residues. From germline, CDR1 is MNHNS and CDR2 SASEGT. Trimming removed 4 bases from V and 2 bases from J; junction bases left unmatched: 7. This CDR3 is CASSARTSGPPYNEQFF. DNA of the CDR3: TGTGCCAGCAGTGCACGGACTAGCGGGCCCCCCTACAATGAGCAGTTCTTC.

This clonotype turned up a few times. The chain has TRBV29-1 and TRBJ2-2, with TRBD2 identical over 13 bases. This CDR3 is built from 17 residues. Trimming at V came to 4 bases and at J to 6 bases, leaving 11 bases not matched to a gene. Germline CDR1 is SQVTM and CDR2 is ANQGSEA. CDR3 protein: CSVVWTSGSFTAGELFF. The DNA for the CDR3 is TGCAGCGTTGTCTGGACTAGCGGGAGTTTTACAGCCGGGGAGCTGTTTTTT.

This clonotype came up many times. This chain links TRBV28 with TRBJ2-1; no reliable D call. This CDR3 contains 14 residues. Trimming took 7 bases from V and 0 from J, leaving 10 bases between them. The germline V gene has CDR1 MDHEN and CDR2 SYDVKM. CDR3 residues: CASTGFLSYNEQFF. The CDR3 region has the DNA TGTGCCAGCACCGGGTTCCTCTCCTACAATGAGCAGTTCTTC.

This clonotype was counted at least ten times. This chain connects TRBV27 to TRBJ1-1; no clear D. The germline V and J ends were trimmed by 3 bases and 0 bases, with 5 bases remaining between them. This CDR3 spans 13 amino acids. Per germline, CDR1 MNHEY and CDR2 SMNVEV (reference sequence). CDR3 residues: CASSFLMNTEAFF. The CDR3 DNA reads TGTGCCAGCAGTTTCCTCATGAACACTGAAGCTTTCTTT.

This clonotype was seen more than once but under ten times. The rearrangement uses TRBV6-5 and TRBJ2-5; 7 bases align to TRBD2. The CDR3 sequence is 17 residues long. Germline V lookup: CDR1 MNHEY, CDR2 SVGAGI. V was pared by 2 bases and J by 2 bases, with 11 bases of the junction left unmatched. The CDR3 nucleotides read TGTGCCAGCAGTTACGTGGGGGGGACGCGAGGGCAAGAGACCCAGTACTTC. Translating gives CASSYVGGTRGQETQYF.

This clonotype was seen many times. V usage is TRBV28 and J usage is TRBJ1-2; tentatively, D is TRBD1 (5 bases). Looked up from germline, CDR1 is MDHEN and CDR2 is SYDVKM. CDR3 size: 13 residues. Trimming cost V 5 bases and J 8 bases, with 15 bases left between them. CDR3 bases: TGTGCCAGCAGTCGCGGGACGGTCAAGGGCTACACCTTC. It encodes CASSRGTVKGYTF.

This clonotype was seen more than once but under ten times. V usage is TRBV29-1 and J usage is TRBJ2-5; 10 bases are a match to TRBD2. CDR3 length: 16 amino acids. Looked up from germline, CDR1 is SQVTM and CDR2 is ANQGSEA. V dropped 6 bases and J dropped 2; count of bases not matched to a gene: 12. CDR3 nucleotides: TGCAGCGTCGACTCCGGGACTAGCGTATTACAAGAGACCCAGTACTTC. Translating gives CSVDSGTSVLQETQYF.

For this clonotype: This could be a read error, since a much larger clone is one nucleotide away. V and J are TRBV28 and TRBJ2-3; TRBD2 agrees at 7 bases. CDR3 length: 17 amino acids. CDR1 and CDR2 (germline): MDHEN, SYDVKM. The CDR3 protein is CASSLAAGDPSTDTRYF. CDR3 in DNA: TGTGCCAGCAGTTTAGCGGCGGGAGACCCTAGCACAGATACGCGGTATTTT.

J is TRBJ2-2 and V is TRBV19; the D gene could be TRBD1 or TRBD2 (5 bases each). CDR3 size: 15 residues. Germline CDR1 and CDR2: LNHDA and SQIVND (reference sequence). Trimming pared 3 bases from V and 3 bases from J, leaving 11 bases between. CDR3: CASSMRGRDTGELFF. The CDR3 nucleotides are TGTGCCAGTAGTATGAGGGGTCGCGACACCGGGGAGCTGTTTTTT. Filled out from reference TRBV19 and TRBJ2-2, the complete variable domain reads DGGITQSPKYLFRKEGQNVTLSCEQNLNHDAMYWYRQDPGQGLRLIYYSQIVNDFQKGDIAEGYSVSREKKESFPLTVTSAQKNPTAFYLCASSMRGRDTGELFFGEGSRLTVL.

This clonotype was counted ten times or more. The chain employs TRBV28 and TRBJ1-2; 8 bases agree with TRBD1. The CDR3 spans 13 residues. Trimming cost V 6 bases and J 7 bases; bases outside gene matches: 7. Per germline, CDR1 MDHEN and CDR2 SYDVKM. CDR3 residues: CASSQGAVSGYTF. CDR3 nucleotides: TGTGCCAGCAGCCAGGGGGCGGTTAGTGGCTACACCTTC.

This clonotype has at least ten counts. The chain carries TRBV29-1 and TRBJ2-7; TRBD2 might be the D (5 bases). Trimming removed 6 bases from V and 3 bases from J, with 9 bases in between. Looked up from germline, CDR1 is SQVTM and CDR2 is ANQGSEA. The CDR3 is 11 amino acids. The CDR3 DNA is TGCAGCGTCGGAAGCGGCTACGAGCAGTACTTC. Encoded protein: CSVGSGYEQYF.

This clonotype was observed at least ten times. The chain joins TRBV20-1 to TRBJ2-3; D may be TRBD2 (5 bases). CDR1 and CDR2 (germline): DFQATT, SNEGSKA (reference sequence). The CDR3 runs to 15 residues. With 1 base removed from V and 6 bases from J, the gap between germline ends came to 17 bases. The CDR3 region has the DNA TGCAGTGCTAGAGGCGAGGGAGTATTGTTCGATACGCAGTATTTT. This encodes CSARGEGVLFDTQYF.

This clonotype was counted ten times or more. The chain recombines TRBV28 with TRBJ2-7; TRBD2 matches 12 bases. The CDR3 spans 15 residues. Germline lookup yields CDR1 MDHEN and CDR2 SYDVKM. V lost 4 bases, J lost 3 bases, and 4 bases stayed unmatched. CDR3 sequence (DNA): TGTGCCAGCAGTTCTAGCGGGAGGGCCGTCTACGAGCAGTACTTC. This encodes CASSSSGRAVYEQYF.

This clonotype has more than one count but fewer than ten. This sequence may be a read error, since a much larger clone differs from it by one base. The chain couples TRBV9 to TRBJ2-1; 15 positions match TRBD2. The junction had 2 bases not matched to a gene; V was cut back by 3 bases and J by 7 bases. CDR1 is SGDLS and CDR2 is YYNGEE in the germline V gene. This CDR3 has 15 residues. CDR3 loop: CASSGGTSGRNEQFF. The CDR3 DNA sequence: TGTGCCAGCAGCGGGGGGACTAGCGGGAGGAATGAGCAGTTCTTC.

The rearrangement joins TRBV11-2 to TRBJ2-5; 10 bases are a match to TRBD2. The CDR3 is 16 amino acids. After removal of 6 bases from V and 2 bases from J, the junction contained 9 bases not matched to a gene. Germline values: CDR1 SGHAT, CDR2 FQNNGV. The CDR3 region has the DNA TGTGCCAGCAGACCACTAGCGGGGACATCACAAGAGACCCAGTACTTC. Its protein is CASRPLAGTSQETQYF.